This T cell receptor (beta chain) derives from a study of blood T cell repertoires in COVID-19. In the study overall: From T cells, B-cell-depleted T cells, or PBMCs came the material, which was cDNA or gDNA.

This CDR3 has 14 residues. The germline V gene encodes CDR1 MNHEY and CDR2 SVGAGI. Trimming removed 6 bases from V and 6 bases from J; junction bases left unmatched: 8. The table came from immunoSEQ multiplex PCR; TCRdb's copy has only in-frame clones and leaves some out. Seen here are 150,000 to 200,000 clones, about 80% observed once, and the top ten hold over 2%. The chain carries TRBV6-5 and TRBJ1-2, with 9 bases aligning to TRBD1. The sequence derives from a human donor with acute or convalescent COVID-19. The donor label of this sample is uncertain. The sample taken for sequencing was peripheral blood. The CDR3 coding sequence is TGTGCCAGCAGGCTGGACAGGGGATTTGATGGCTACACCTTC. It codes for CASRLDRGFDGYTF.